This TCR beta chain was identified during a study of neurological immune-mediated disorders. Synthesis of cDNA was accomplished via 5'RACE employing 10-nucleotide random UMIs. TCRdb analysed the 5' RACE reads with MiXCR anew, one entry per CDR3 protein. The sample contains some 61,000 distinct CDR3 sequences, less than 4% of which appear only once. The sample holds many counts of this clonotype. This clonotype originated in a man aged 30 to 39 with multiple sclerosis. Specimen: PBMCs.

DNA of the CDR3: TGTGCCAGCAGCTTTACTCCCTCGGGGGAGCAGTACTTC. Its translation: CASSFTPSGEQYF. The chain is built from TRBV7-7 and TRBJ2-7; D possibly corresponds to TRBD2 (5 bases). Germline V CDR1 and CDR2: SSHAT, FNYEAQ (reference sequence). This CDR3 region has 13 residues. V dropped 3 bases and J dropped 7 bases, with 13 bases sitting between them.